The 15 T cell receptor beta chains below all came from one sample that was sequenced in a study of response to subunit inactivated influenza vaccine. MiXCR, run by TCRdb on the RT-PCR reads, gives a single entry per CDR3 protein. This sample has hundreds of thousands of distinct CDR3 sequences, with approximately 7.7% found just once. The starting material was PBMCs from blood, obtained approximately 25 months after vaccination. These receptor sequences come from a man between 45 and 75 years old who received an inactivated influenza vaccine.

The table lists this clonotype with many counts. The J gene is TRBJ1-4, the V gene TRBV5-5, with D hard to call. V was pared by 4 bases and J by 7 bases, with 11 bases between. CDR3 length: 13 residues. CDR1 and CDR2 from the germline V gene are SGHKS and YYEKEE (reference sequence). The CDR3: CASSPTGSEKLFF. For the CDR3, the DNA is TGTGCCAGCAGCCCCACGGGTAGTGAAAAACTGTTTTTT.

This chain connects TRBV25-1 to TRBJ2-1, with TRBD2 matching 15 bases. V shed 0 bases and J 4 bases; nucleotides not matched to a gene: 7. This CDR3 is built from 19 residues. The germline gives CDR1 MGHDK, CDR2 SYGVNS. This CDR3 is CASSEYIRTSGREYNEQFF. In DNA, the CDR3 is TGTGCCAGCAGTGAATATATCAGGACTAGCGGGAGGGAGTACAATGAGCAGTTCTTC. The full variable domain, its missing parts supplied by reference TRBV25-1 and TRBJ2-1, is EADIYQTPRYLVIGTGKKITLECSQTMGHDKMYWYQQDPGMELHLIHYSYGVNSTEKGDLSSESTVSRIRTEHFPLTLESARPSHTSQYLCASSEYIRTSGREYNEQFFGPGTRLTVL.

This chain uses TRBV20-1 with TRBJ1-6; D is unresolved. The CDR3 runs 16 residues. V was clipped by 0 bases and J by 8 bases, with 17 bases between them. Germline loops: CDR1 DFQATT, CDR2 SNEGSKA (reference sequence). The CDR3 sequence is CSARDPQTASDSPLHF. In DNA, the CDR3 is TGCAGTGCTAGAGATCCTCAGACTGCGTCGGATTCACCCCTCCACTTT.

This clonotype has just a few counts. The CDR3: CASSLTQGRNTEAFF. The CDR3 DNA reads TGTGCCAGCAGCTTAACGCAGGGGAGGAACACTGAAGCTTTCTTT. The chain employs TRBV7-3 and TRBJ1-1, with a weak D call TRBD1 (6 bases). This CDR3 spans 15 amino acids. Trimming removed 0 bases at V and 1 base at J, with 9 bases between. CDR1 is SGHTA and CDR2 is FQGTGA in the germline V gene. The whole variable domain, remainder taken from reference TRBV7-3 and TRBJ1-1, is GAGVSQTPSNKVTEKGKYVELRCDPISGHTALYWYRQSLGQGPEFLIYFQGTGAADDSGLPNDRFFAVRPEGSVSTLKIQRTERGDSAVYLCASSLTQGRNTEAFFGQGTRLTVV.

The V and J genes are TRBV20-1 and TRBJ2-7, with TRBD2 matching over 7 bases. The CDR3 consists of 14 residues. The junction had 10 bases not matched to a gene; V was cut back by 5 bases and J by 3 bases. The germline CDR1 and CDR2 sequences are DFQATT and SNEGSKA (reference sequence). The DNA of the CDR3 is TGCAGTGCTTTACCGGGACTAACCGGCTACGAGCAGTACTTC. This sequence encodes CSALPGLTGYEQYF.

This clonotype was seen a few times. The CDR3 sequence is CAIPGPRTDTQYF. CDR3 coding DNA: TGTGCCATCCCCGGCCCTCGCACAGATACGCAGTATTTT. The chain uses TRBV21-1 and TRBJ2-3; the D call in the table, TRBD1, was not verified against the DNA. TRBV21-1 is noted as a pseudogene. The CDR3 totals 13 residues.

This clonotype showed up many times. The CDR3 region is CASSVLGTVSSYNEQFF. The CDR3 DNA reads TGTGCCAGCAGTGTCCTGGGAACAGTGAGCTCCTACAATGAGCAGTTCTTC. The chain combines TRBV25-1 with TRBJ2-1, with D unresolved. This CDR3 region has 17 residues. V was pared by 4 bases and J by 0 bases, with 16 bases between. Looked up from germline, CDR1 is MGHDK and CDR2 is SYGVNS. The full variable domain, rest sourced from reference TRBV25-1 and TRBJ2-1, is EADIYQTPRYLVIGTGKKITLECSQTMGHDKMYWYQQDPGMELHLIHYSYGVNSTEKGDLSSESTVSRIRTEHFPLTLESARPSHTSQYLCASSVLGTVSSYNEQFFGPGTRLTVL.

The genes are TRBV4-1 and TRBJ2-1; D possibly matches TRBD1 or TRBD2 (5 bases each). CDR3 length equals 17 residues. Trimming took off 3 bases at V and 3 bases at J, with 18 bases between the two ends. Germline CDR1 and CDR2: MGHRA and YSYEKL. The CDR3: CASSHEVGRGGYNEQFF. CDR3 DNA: TGCGCCAGCAGCCATGAGGTGGGGCGTGGAGGCTACAATGAGCAGTTCTTC.

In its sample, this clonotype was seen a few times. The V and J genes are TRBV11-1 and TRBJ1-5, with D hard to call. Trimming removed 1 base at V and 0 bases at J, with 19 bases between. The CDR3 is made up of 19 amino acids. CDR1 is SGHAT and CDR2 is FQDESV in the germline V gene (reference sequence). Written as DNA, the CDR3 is TGTGCCAGCAGCTTAGGACCGTCTCGCCAATGTTATAGCAATCAGCCCCAGCATTTT. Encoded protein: CASSLGPSRQCYSNQPQHF.

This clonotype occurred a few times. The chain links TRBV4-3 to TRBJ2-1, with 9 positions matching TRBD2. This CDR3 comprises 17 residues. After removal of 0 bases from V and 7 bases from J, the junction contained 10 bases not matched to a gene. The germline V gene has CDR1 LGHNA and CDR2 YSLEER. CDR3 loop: CASSQELLSGGSNEQFF. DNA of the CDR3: TGCGCCAGCAGCCAAGAACTGTTGAGCGGGGGGAGTAATGAGCAGTTCTTC.

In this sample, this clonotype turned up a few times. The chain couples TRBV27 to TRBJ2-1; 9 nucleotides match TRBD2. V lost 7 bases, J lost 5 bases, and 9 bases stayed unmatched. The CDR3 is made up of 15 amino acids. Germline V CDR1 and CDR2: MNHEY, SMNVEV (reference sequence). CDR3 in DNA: TGTGCCAGCAAGATGCGGGAGGGCCGTCACAATGAGCAGTTCTTC. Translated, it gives CASKMREGRHNEQFF.

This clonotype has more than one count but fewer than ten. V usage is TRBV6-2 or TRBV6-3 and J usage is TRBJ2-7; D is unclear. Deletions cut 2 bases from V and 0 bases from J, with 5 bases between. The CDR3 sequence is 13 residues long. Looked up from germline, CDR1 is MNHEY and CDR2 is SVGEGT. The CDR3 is CASSYTYSYEQYF. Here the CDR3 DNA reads TGTGCCAGCAGTTACACCTACTCCTACGAGCAGTACTTC.

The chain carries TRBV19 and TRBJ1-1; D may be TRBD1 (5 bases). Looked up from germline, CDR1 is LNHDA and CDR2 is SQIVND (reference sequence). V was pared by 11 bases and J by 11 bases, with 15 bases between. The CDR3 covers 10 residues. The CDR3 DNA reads TGTGCCTCATGGAGAGGGGAGGCTTTCTTT. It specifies CASWRGEAFF.

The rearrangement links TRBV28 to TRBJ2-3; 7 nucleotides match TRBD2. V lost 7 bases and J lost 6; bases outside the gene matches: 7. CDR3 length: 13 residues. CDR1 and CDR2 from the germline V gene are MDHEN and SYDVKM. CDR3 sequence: CASKREARDTQYF. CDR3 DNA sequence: TGTGCCAGCAAACGGGAGGCCCGGGATACGCAGTATTTT.

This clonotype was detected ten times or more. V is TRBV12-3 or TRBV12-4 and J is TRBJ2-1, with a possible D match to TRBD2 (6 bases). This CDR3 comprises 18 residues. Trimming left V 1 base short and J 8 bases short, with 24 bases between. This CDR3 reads CASSLDGIRGTETYEQFF. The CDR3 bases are TGTGCCAGCAGTTTAGATGGAATCCGGGGGACGGAGACGTATGAGCAGTTCTTC.